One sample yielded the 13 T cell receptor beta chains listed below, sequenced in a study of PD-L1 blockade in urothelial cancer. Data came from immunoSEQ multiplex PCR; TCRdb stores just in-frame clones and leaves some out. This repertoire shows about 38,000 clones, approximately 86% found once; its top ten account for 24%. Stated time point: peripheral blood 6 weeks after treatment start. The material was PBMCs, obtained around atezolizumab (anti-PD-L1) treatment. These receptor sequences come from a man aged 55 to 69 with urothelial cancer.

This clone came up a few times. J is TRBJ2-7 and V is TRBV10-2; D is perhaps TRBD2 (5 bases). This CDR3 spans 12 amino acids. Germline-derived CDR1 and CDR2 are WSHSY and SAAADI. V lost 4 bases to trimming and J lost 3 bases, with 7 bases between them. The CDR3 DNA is TGCGCCAGCAGTGCGGCGGGCTACGAGCAGTACTTC. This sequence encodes CASSAAGYEQYF.

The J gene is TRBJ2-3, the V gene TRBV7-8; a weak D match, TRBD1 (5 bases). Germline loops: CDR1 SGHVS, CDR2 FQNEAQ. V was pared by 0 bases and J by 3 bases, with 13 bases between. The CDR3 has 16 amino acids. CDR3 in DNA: TGTGCCAGCAGCTTAGCTAGGGCAGGGTGGACAGATACGCAGTATTTT. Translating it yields CASSLARAGWTDTQYF.

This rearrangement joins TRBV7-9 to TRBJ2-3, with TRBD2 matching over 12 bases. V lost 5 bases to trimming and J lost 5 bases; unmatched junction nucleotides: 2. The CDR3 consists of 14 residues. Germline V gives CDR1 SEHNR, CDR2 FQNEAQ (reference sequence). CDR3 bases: TGTGCCAGCAGCCTGACTAGCGGGAGAGATACGCAGTATTTT. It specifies CASSLTSGRDTQYF.

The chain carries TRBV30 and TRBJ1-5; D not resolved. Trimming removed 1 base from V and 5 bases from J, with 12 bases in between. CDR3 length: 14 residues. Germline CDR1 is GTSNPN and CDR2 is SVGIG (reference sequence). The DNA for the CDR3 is TGTGCCTGGAGTGCCGGGAGTCTAGATCAGCCCCAGCATTTT. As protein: CAWSAGSLDQPQHF.

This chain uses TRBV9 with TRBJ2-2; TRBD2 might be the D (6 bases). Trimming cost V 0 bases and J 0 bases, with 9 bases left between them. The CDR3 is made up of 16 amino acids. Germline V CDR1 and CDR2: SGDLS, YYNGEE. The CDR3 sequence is CASSVDIAANTGELFF. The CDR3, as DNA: TGTGCCAGCAGCGTAGACATAGCGGCGAACACCGGGGAGCTGTTTTTT.

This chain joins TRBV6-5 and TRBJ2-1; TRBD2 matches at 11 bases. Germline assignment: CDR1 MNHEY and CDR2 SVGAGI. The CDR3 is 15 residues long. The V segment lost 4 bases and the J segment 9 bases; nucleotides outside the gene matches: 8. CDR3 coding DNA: TGTGCCAGCAGTTCTGCTAGCGGGGGGTTCTTTGAGCAGTTCTTC. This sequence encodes CASSSASGGFFEQFF.

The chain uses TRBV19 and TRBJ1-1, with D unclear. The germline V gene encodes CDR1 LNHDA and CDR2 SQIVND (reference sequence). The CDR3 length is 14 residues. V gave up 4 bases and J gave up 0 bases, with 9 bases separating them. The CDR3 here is CASSTTNLNTEAFF. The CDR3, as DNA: TGTGCCAGTAGTACTACGAACCTGAACACTGAAGCTTTCTTT.

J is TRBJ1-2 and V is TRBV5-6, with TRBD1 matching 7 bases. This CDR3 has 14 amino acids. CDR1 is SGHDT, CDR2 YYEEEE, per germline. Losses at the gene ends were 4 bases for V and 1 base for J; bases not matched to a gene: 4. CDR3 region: CASSRDSNNYGYTF. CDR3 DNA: TGTGCCAGCAGCCGGGACAGCAATAACTATGGCTACACCTTC.

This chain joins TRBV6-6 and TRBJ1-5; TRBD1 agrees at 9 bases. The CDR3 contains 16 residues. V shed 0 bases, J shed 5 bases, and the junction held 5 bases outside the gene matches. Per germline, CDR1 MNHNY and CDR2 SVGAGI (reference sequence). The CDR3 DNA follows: TGTGCCAGCAGTTACTCCGGGACAGGGACCCATCAGCCCCAGCATTTT. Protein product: CASSYSGTGTHQPQHF.

The chain's CDR3 is CAIRRDRGSAEQYF. The CDR3 bases are TGTGCCATCAGGCGGGACAGGGGGTCGGCAGAGCAGTACTTC. V and J are TRBV10-3 and TRBJ2-7; 11 positions match TRBD1. Looked up from germline, CDR1 is ENHRY and CDR2 is SYGVKD. The CDR3 is 14 amino acids. The junction had 8 bases not matched to a gene; V was cut back by 6 bases and J by 7 bases.

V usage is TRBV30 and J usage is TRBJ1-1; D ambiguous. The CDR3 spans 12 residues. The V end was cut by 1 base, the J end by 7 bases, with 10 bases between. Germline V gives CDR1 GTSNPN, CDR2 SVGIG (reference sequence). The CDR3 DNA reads TGTGCCTGGAGTGGGGCCGGCCGTGAAGCTTTCTTT. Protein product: CAWSGAGREAFF.

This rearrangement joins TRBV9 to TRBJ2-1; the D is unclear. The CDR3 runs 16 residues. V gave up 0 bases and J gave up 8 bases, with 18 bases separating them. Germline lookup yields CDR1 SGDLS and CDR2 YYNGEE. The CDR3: CASSVAILRSFDEQFF. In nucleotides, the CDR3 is TGTGCCAGCAGCGTAGCTATTCTAAGATCGTTCGATGAGCAGTTCTTC.

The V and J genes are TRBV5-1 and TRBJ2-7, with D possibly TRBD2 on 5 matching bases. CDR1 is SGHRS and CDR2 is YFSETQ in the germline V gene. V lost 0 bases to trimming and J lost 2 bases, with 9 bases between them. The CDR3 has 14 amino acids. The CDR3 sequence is CASSLGGNTYEQYF. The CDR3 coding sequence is TGCGCCAGCAGCTTGGGAGGGAATACCTACGAGCAGTACTTC.